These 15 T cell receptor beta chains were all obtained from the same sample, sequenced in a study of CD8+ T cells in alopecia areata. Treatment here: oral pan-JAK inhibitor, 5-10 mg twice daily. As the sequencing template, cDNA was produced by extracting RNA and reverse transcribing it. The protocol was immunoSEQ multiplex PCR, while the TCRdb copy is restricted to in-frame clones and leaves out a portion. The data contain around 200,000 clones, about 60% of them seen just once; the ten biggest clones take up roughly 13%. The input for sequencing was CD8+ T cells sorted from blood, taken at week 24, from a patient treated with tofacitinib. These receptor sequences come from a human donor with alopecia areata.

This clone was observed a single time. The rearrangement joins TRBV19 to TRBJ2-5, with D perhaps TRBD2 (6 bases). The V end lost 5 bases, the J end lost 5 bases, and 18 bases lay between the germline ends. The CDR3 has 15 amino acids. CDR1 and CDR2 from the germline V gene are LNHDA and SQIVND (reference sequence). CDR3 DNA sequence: TGTGCCAGTAGTCCCCGAGGAGGGGCGGGTGAGACCCAGTACTTC. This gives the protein CASSPRGGAGETQYF.

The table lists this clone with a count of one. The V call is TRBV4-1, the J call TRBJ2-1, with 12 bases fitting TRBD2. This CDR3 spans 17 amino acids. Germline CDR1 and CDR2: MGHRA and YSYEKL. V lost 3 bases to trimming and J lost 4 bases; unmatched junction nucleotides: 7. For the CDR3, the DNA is TGCGCCAGCAGCCAGGGGCGACTAGCGGGGGTGTACAATGAGCAGTTCTTC. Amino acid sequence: CASSQGRLAGVYNEQFF.

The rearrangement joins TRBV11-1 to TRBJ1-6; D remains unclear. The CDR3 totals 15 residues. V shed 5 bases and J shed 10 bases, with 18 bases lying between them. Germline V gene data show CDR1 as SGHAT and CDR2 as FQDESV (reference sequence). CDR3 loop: CASSPGSVWGSPLHF. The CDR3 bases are TGTGCCAGCAGCCCGGGATCGGTGTGGGGATCACCCCTCCACTTT.

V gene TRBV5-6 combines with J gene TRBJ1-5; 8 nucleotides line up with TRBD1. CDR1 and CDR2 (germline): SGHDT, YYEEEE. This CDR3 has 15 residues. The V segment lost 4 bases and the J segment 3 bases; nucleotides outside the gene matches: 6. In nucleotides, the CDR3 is TGTGCCAGCAGCGACCGGGACAGGATCAATCAGCCCCAGCATTTT. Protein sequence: CASSDRDRINQPQHF.

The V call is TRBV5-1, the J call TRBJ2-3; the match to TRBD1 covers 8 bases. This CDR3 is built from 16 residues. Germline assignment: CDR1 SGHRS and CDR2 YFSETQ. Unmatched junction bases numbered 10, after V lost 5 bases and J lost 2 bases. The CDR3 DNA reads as TGCGCCAGCAGTCAGCCCGGGACAGGCCTCACAGATACGCAGTATTTT. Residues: CASSQPGTGLTDTQYF.

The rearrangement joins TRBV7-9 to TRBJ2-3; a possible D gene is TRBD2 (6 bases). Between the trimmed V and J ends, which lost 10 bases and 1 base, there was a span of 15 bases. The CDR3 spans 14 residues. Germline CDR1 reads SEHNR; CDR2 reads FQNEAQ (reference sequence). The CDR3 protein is CAIKQAGGTDTQYF. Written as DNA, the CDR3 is TGTGCCATCAAGCAAGCGGGCGGCACAGATACGCAGTATTTT. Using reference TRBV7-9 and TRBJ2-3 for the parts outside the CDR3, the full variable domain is DTGVSQNPRHKITKRGQNVTFRCDPISEHNRLYWYRQTLGQGPEFLTYFQNEAQLEKSRLLSDRFSAERPKGSFSTLEIQRTEQGDSAMYLCAIKQAGGTDTQYFGPGTRLTVL.

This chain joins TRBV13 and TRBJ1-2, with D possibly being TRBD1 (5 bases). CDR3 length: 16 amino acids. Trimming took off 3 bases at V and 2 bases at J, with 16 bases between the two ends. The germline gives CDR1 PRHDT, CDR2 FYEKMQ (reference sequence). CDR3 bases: TGTGCCAGCAGCTTCCCTCCGACAGAGGACAACTATGGCTACACCTTC. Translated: CASSFPPTEDNYGYTF. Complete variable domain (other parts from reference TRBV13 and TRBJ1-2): AAGVIQSPRHLIKEKRETATLKCYPIPRHDTVYWYQQGPGQDPQFLISFYEKMQSDKGSIPDRFSAQQFSDYHSELNMSSLELGDSALYFCASSFPPTEDNYGYTFGSGTRLTVV.

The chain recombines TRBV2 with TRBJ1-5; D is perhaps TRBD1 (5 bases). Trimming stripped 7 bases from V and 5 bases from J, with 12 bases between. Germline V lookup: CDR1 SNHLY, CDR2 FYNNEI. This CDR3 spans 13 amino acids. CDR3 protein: CASMGGKHQPQHF. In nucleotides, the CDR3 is TGTGCCAGCATGGGGGGGAAGCATCAGCCCCAGCATTTT.

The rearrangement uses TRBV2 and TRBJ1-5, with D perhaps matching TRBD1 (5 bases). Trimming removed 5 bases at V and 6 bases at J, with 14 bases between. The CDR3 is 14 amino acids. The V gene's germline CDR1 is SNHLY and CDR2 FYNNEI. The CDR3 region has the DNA TGTGCCAGCAGTTTGAAGGGGCTCGGTCAGCCCCAGCATTTT. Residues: CASSLKGLGQPQHF.

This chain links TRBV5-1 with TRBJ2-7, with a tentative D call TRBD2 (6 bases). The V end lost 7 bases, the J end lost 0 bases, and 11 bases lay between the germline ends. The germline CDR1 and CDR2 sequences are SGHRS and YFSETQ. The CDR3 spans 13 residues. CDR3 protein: CASGGDGSYEQYF. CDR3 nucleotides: TGCGCCAGCGGCGGGGACGGCTCCTACGAGCAGTACTTC.

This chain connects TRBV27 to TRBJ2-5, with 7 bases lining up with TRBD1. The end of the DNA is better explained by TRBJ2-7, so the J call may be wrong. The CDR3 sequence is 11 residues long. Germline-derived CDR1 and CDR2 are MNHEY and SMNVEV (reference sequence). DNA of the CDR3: TGTGCCAGCAGACAGGGGTTCGAGCAGTACTTC. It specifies CASRQGFEQYF.

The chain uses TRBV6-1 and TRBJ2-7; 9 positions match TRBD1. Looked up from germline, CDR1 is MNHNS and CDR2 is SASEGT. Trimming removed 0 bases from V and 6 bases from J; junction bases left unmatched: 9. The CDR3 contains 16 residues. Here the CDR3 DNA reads TGTGCCAGCAGTGAAGCATCCGGGACAGGGTTTGGCGAGCAGTACTTC. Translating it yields CASSEASGTGFGEQYF.

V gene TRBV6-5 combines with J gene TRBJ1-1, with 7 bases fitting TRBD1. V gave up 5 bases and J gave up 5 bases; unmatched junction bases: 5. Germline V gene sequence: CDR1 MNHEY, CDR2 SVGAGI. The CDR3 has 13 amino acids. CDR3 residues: CASSRDSLTEAFF. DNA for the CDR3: TGTGCCAGCAGTCGGGACAGCCTAACTGAAGCTTTCTTT.

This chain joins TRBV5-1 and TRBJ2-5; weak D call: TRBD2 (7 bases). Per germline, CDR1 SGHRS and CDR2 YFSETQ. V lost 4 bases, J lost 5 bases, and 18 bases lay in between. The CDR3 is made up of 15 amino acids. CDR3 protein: CASSPRGGASETQYF. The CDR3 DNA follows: TGCGCCAGCAGCCCCCGAGGGGGGGCCTCTGAGACCCAGTACTTC.

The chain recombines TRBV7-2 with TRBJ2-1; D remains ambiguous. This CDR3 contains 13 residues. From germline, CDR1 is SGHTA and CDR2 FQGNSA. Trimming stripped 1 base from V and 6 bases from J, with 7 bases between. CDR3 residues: CASSLGSLNEQFF. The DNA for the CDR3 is TGTGCCAGCAGCTTAGGCAGCCTCAATGAGCAGTTCTTC. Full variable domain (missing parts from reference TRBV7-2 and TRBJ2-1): GAGVSQSPSNKVTEKGKDVELRCDPISGHTALYWYRQSLGQGLEFLIYFQGNSAPDKSGLPSDRFSAERTGGSVSTLTIQRTQQEDSAVYLCASSLGSLNEQFFGPGTRLTVL.